A single sample gave rise to the 20 T cell receptor beta chains below, sequenced in a study of T-cell memory formation after mild COVID-19. Via MiXCR, TCRdb re-called the 5' RACE reads, giving one row per CDR3 protein. The sample lists fewer than 400,000 distinct CDR3 sequences, about an eighth occurring once. The source material was PBMCs or a T cell subset sorted from them (not recorded which). These receptors all come from a man between 18 and 29 years old who had mild COVID-19 (a few samples of this study predate the infection). Cell type and time point are not known.

This clonotype was counted between two and nine times. This chain links TRBV2 with TRBJ1-1; 7 positions agree with TRBD1. The CDR3 is 13 amino acids. V trimming: 4 bases; J trimming: 5 bases; junction bases outside the gene matches: 4. CDR1 is SNHLY and CDR2 is FYNNEI in the germline V gene. The CDR3: CASSATGKTEAFF. In nucleotides, the CDR3 is TGTGCCAGCAGTGCGACAGGGAAGACTGAAGCTTTCTTT.

The table lists this clonotype with a few counts. V is TRBV23-1 and J is TRBJ2-1, with D possibly TRBD2 on 5 matching bases. TRBV23-1 has ORF status, its function being uncertain. This CDR3 contains 15 residues. The germline V and J ends were trimmed by 1 base and 10 bases, with 17 bases remaining between them. The CDR3 DNA reads TGCGCCAGCAGTCAATTCCTGGTCACTAGGCGCGAGCAGTTCTTC. Amino acid sequence: CASSQFLVTRREQFF.

This clonotype was detected ten times or more. The chain combines TRBV7-8 with TRBJ2-3, with D maybe TRBD2 (7 bases). The CDR3 has 13 residues. Germline V CDR1 and CDR2: SGHVS, FQNEAQ. Trimming took off 5 bases at V and 9 bases at J, with 15 bases between the two ends. The CDR3 nucleotides read TGTGCCAGCAGCGGGGAGGGGGGGCACACGCAGTATTTT. Its protein is CASSGEGGHTQYF.

This rearrangement joins TRBV7-9 to TRBJ1-4, with D unclear. V was clipped by 1 base and J by 5 bases, with 17 bases between them. CDR1 and CDR2 (germline): SEHNR, FQNEAQ (reference sequence). The CDR3 sequence is 17 residues long. The CDR3 nucleotides read TGTGCCAGCAGCTTAGAGGATGGCTCCGCAAAAAATGAAAAACTGTTTTTT. Protein: CASSLEDGSAKNEKLFF. The full variable domain, with the rest looked up from reference TRBV7-9 and TRBJ1-4, is DTGVSQNPRHKITKRGQNVTFRCDPISEHNRLYWYRQTLGQGPEFLTYFQNEAQLEKSRLLSDRFSAERPKGSFSTLEIQRTEQGDSAMYLCASSLEDGSAKNEKLFFGSGTQLSVL.

J is TRBJ2-7 and V is TRBV5-6; the D gene is possibly TRBD2 (5 bases). The CDR3 has 14 amino acids. Germline V gene data show CDR1 as SGHDT and CDR2 as YYEEEE. CDR3 nucleotide sequence: TGTGCCAGCAGCTTACCTGGGAGCTCCTACGAGGAGTACGTC. It translates to CASSLPGSSYEEYV.

This rearrangement joins TRBV5-1 to TRBJ2-1; TRBD1 is a possible D gene (6 bases). Germline CDR1 SGHRS, CDR2 YFSETQ. Between the trimmed V and J ends, which lost 0 bases and 3 bases, there was a span of 10 bases. This CDR3 has 15 residues. CDR3 nucleotides: TGCGCCAGCAGCTTGGAACGGACAGACTACAATGAGCAGTTCTTC. Translation gives CASSLERTDYNEQFF.

V gene TRBV12-3 or TRBV12-4 combines with J gene TRBJ1-4, with 9 bases lining up with TRBD1. Trimming took 6 bases from V and 8 from J; bases not matched to a gene: 13. The CDR3 loop spans 16 amino acids. The CDR3 bases are TGTGCCAGCAGAACAACCGGGACAGGGCGTTTCGAAAAACTGTTTTTT. As protein: CASRTTGTGRFEKLFF.

V is TRBV29-1 and J is TRBJ2-3, with D possibly TRBD1 on 5 matching bases. Trimming pared 3 bases from V and 2 bases from J, leaving 9 bases between. The CDR3 has 13 amino acids. Germline CDR1 SQVTM, CDR2 ANQGSEA. The CDR3 nucleotides are TGCAGCGTTGACAGGGCGTACACAGATACGCAGTATTTT. Translating it yields CSVDRAYTDTQYF.

The chain recombines TRBV11-1 with TRBJ2-7; 8 bases match TRBD1. CDR3 length: 15 amino acids. After removal of 5 bases from V and 0 bases from J, the junction contained 6 bases not matched to a gene. Germline V CDR1 and CDR2: SGHAT, FQDESV (reference sequence). CDR3 DNA: TGTGCCAGCAGCCCTGACAGGGGACGCTCCTACGAGCAGTACGTC. It encodes CASSPDRGRSYEQYV.

This clonotype has more than one count but fewer than ten. The chain joins TRBV12-3 or TRBV12-4 to TRBJ1-6; D not resolved. Trimming took 4 bases from V and 10 from J, leaving 17 bases between them. This CDR3 comprises 15 residues. Here the CDR3 DNA reads TGTGCCAGCAGTTCCCGGGCCGCTCGCGGATCACCCCTCCACTTT. It translates to CASSSRAARGSPLHF.

In its sample, this clonotype was seen a few times. The chain is built from TRBV5-5 and TRBJ1-1; D call uncertain. V was clipped by 5 bases and J by 10 bases, with 18 bases between them. The CDR3 has 13 residues. From germline, CDR1 is SGHKS and CDR2 YYEKEE (reference sequence). CDR3 coding DNA: TGTGCCAGCAGTCGTGAAGGAAACCGGGGAGCTTTCTTT. This codes for CASSREGNRGAFF.

This clonotype has ten or more counts. This chain connects TRBV6-5 to TRBJ2-3, with 8 bases identical to TRBD1. After removal of 4 bases from V and 3 bases from J, the junction contained 6 bases not matched to a gene. This CDR3 is 15 amino acids long. Germline assignment: CDR1 MNHEY and CDR2 SVGAGI. The CDR3 loop is CASSSRGRGTDTQYF. The CDR3 region has the DNA TGTGCCAGCAGTTCCAGGGGGCGCGGGACAGATACGCAGTATTTT.

This clonotype was observed at least ten times. The chain couples TRBV30 to TRBJ2-5; 7 positions match TRBD2. V dropped 3 bases and J dropped 3; count of bases not matched to a gene: 16. There are 17 residues in the CDR3. Germline CDR1 and CDR2: GTSNPN and SVGIG (reference sequence). The DNA of the CDR3 is TGTGCCTGGAGCAACCCTTGGCCGAGCGGGGAGAAAGAGACCCAGTACTTC. Translation: CAWSNPWPSGEKETQYF.

This clonotype was detected only a few times. The V and J genes are TRBV27 and TRBJ2-7, with 8 bases fitting TRBD1. V was pared by 5 bases and J by 6 bases, with 18 bases of the junction left unmatched. Germline V gene sequence: CDR1 MNHEY, CDR2 SMNVEV (reference sequence). CDR3 length equals 17 residues. CDR3 in amino acids: CASSTYNSWAGGFEQYV. The CDR3 DNA sequence: TGTGCCAGCAGTACCTACAACTCGTGGGCAGGGGGCTTCGAGCAGTACGTC.

Here the CDR3 DNA reads TGTGCCAGCAGCTTGGGGGCGGGGGTGAAAGAGACCCAGTACTTC. Translating it yields CASSLGAGVKETQYF. V and J are TRBV5-5 and TRBJ2-5; 7 bases match TRBD2. The V segment lost 0 bases and the J segment 3 bases; nucleotides outside the gene matches: 5. This CDR3 contains 15 residues. CDR1 and CDR2 (germline): SGHKS, YYEKEE (reference sequence).

The V and J genes are TRBV4-3 and TRBJ1-4, with D possibly TRBD1 on 6 matching bases. Trimming stripped 4 bases from V and 3 bases from J, with 12 bases between. Germline loops: CDR1 LGHNA, CDR2 YSLEER. The CDR3 loop spans 15 amino acids. CDR3 in DNA: TGCGCCAGCAGCCTCGGGGGCGGGGCTAATGAAAAACTGTTTTTT. It translates to CASSLGGGANEKLFF.

Ten or more counts support this clonotype. This chain links TRBV20-1 with TRBJ2-1; no reliable D call. Germline CDR1 DFQATT, CDR2 SNEGSKA (reference sequence). There are 13 residues in the CDR3. Trimming took 5 bases from V and 0 from J, leaving 8 bases between them. CDR3 DNA: TGCAGTGCTTCCTCCGACTCCTACAATGAGCAGTTCTTC. Its translation: CSASSDSYNEQFF.

This clonotype was seen a few times. The gene calls are TRBV4-2 and TRBJ1-2; the match to TRBD1 covers 7 bases. The CDR3 has 16 residues. The V segment lost 0 bases and the J segment 4 bases; nucleotides outside the gene matches: 8. The germline V gene has CDR1 LGHNA and CDR2 YNFKEQ. CDR3 in amino acids: CASSQELRGPTYGYTF. The CDR3 nucleotides are TGTGCCAGCAGCCAAGAGCTAAGGGGGCCCACCTATGGCTACACCTTC.

This sequence joins TRBV12-3 or TRBV12-4 and TRBJ2-1, with a possible D match to TRBD2 (6 bases). The length of the CDR3 is 16 residues. V lost 5 bases to trimming and J lost 8 bases, with 22 bases between them. In DNA, the CDR3 is TGTGCCAGCAGTCAAAGGGAGCGGGTGGGTAGAGATGAGCAGTTCTTC. Its protein product is CASSQRERVGRDEQFF.

This clonotype showed up just a few times. The V and J genes are TRBV20-1 and TRBJ1-1, with 8 bases matching TRBD1. Per the germline V gene, CDR1 is DFQATT and CDR2 is SNEGSKA (reference sequence). The CDR3 sequence is 16 residues long. This CDR3 reads CSHLGGQGAINTEAFF. In DNA form, the CDR3 reads TGCAGCCACCTTGGGGGGCAGGGGGCCATCAACACTGAAGCTTTCTTT.